This T cell receptor (beta chain) was sequenced during a study of kidney transplant recipient with SARS-CoV-2 infection. CDR3 length: 15 residues. Trimming shortened V by 5 bases and J by 0 bases, and 12 bases separated the two germline ends. Germline CDR1 and CDR2: SGHTA and FQGTGA. MiXCR, applied by TCRdb to the reads, yields one record per CDR3 protein. Here the sample spans 250,000 or so distinct CDR3 sequences, 29% being singletons. Sequenced material: a blood sample, taken at baseline and between days 110 and 120 from a kidney transplant recipient. The TCR originated in a male patient in his 30s who had COVID-19 and was a kidney transplant recipient. Some T cells may be transferred from the graft donor. This chain links TRBV7-3 with TRBJ2-3; tentatively, D is TRBD1 (6 bases). CDR3 residues: CASSHGTSSTDTQYF. The CDR3 bases are TGTGCCAGCAGCCACGGGACAAGTAGCACAGATACGCAGTATTTT.